Listed below are T cell receptor beta chains from one sample, sequenced in a study of T cells in localized non-small cell lung cancer. Here immunoSEQ multiplex PCR was the method, and the copy in TCRdb shows in-frame clones only, minus some. The table lists about 1,800 clones, 30% to 35% of them singletons. The sequenced sample was lung tumor tissue, obtained before any cancer treatment. These receptors were collected from a female donor over 55 with stage I squamous cell lung carcinoma. Each CDR3 is given without its conserved first and last residue.

V	J	CDR3
TRBV6-8	TRBJ1-4	AIRAGRDNEKLF
TRBV11-3	TRBJ2-5	ASSLLGQPQETQY
TRBV9	TRBJ1-3	ASSVDNRASGNTIY
TRBV11-3	TRBJ2-5	ASSLVRAGGTQY
TRBV6-8	TRBJ2-3	ASRDSSTDTQY
TRBV29-1	TRBJ1-2	SVLLQGLYGYT
TRBV19	TRBJ2-7	ATKPRQGAYEQY
TRBV6-8	TRBJ2-3	ASSAGLAGGEDTQY
TRBV28	TRBJ1-1	ASRDRGMNTEAF
TRBV6-8	TRBJ2-2	ASSYSPGTSGRTRAGELF
TRBV9	TRBJ2-7	ASSVVAGPGYEQY
TRBV7-2	TRBJ1-1	ASSQTWDTEAF
TRBV11-3	TRBJ2-1	ASSSPLAEIADEQF
TRBV30	TRBJ1-1	AWEQGPGTEAF
TRBV30	TRBJ2-1	AWTPTPPGRGNEQF
TRBV6-7	TRBJ2-7	ASGRRADPSYEQY
TRBV2	TRBJ2-1	ASLPLAGIDKQF
TRBV11-3	TRBJ1-4	ASSLSVQGEKLF
TRBV6-8	TRBJ2-3	ASSLRDPRTDTQY
TRBV6-1	TRBJ1-2	ASSEAQAELNYGYT
TRBV28	TRBJ1-2	ASRQTGTGFSSGYT
TRBV18	TRBJ2-7	ASSPSSRESYEQY
TRBV2	TRBJ1-3	ASERYSGNTIY